This is a list of T cell receptor beta chains from one sample in a study of PD-1 blockade in classical Hodgkin lymphoma. TCRdb's table, derived via immunoSEQ multiplex PCR, lists solely in-frame clones and lacks some. The repertoire holds 11,000 to 15,000 clones, approximately 90% seen once, with 5% to 6.5% in the top ten. The sequencing sample was made of CD8+ T cells from blood. These receptors were obtained from a human donor with classical Hodgkin lymphoma. CDR3s include the opening cysteine and the closing phenylalanine or tryptophan. The order of the fields is clone size, V gene, J gene, D gene, CDR3 DNA, CDR3 protein. D genes are given only for firm matches. For some rows the clone size is stated as once, few or many, or as a class when expanded; others skip it.

clone_size: NA
v_call: TRBV6-5
j_call: TRBJ2-5
d_call: NA
cdr3_nt: TGTGCCAGCCAAAGTGATCAAGAGACCCAGTACTTC
cdr3_aa: CASQSDQETQYF

clone_size: NA
v_call: TRBV4-1
j_call: TRBJ2-7
d_call: TRBD2
cdr3_nt: TGCGCCAGCAGCCAAGGGGCGGGAGGGACCTACGAGCAGTACTTC
cdr3_aa: CASSQGAGGTYEQYF

clone_size: NA
v_call: TRBV27
j_call: TRBJ2-1
d_call: NA
cdr3_nt: TGTGCCAGCAGTTTATACGCGGGAAATGAGCAGTTCTTC
cdr3_aa: CASSLYAGNEQFF

clone_size: NA
v_call: TRBV28
j_call: TRBJ2-1
d_call: TRBD2
cdr3_nt: TGTGCCAGCAGTTTCTCTTTTGGGCGGGAGGAAGGCAATGAGCAGTTCTTC
cdr3_aa: CASSFSFGREEGNEQFF

clone_size: NA
v_call: TRBV27
j_call: TRBJ1-2
d_call: TRBD1
cdr3_nt: TGTGCCAGCAGTCTGACAGGGGGGGCTGGCTACACCTTC
cdr3_aa: CASSLTGGAGYTF

clone_size: NA
v_call: TRBV19
j_call: TRBJ1-2
d_call: NA
cdr3_nt: TGTGCCAGTATAAGACCCGATAACTATGGCTACACCTTC
cdr3_aa: CASIRPDNYGYTF

clone_size: NA
v_call: TRBV11-3
j_call: TRBJ2-1
d_call: NA
cdr3_nt: TGTGCCAGCAGCTGGGGAGAGTCCTACAATGAGCAGTTCTTC
cdr3_aa: CASSWGESYNEQFF

clone_size: NA
v_call: TRBV6-6
j_call: TRBJ2-1
d_call: NA
cdr3_nt: TGTGCCAGCAGCCTGATTGGGGGGAGCTCCTACAATGAGCAGTTCTTC
cdr3_aa: CASSLIGGSSYNEQFF

clone_size: NA
v_call: TRBV9
j_call: TRBJ2-5
d_call: NA
cdr3_nt: TGTGCCAGCAGCCCCCAAGTAGAACCGGCCCAGTACTTC
cdr3_aa: CASSPQVEPAQYF

clone_size: NA
v_call: TRBV9
j_call: TRBJ2-1
d_call: TRBD2
cdr3_nt: TGTGCCAGCAGCGTAGGCGCTAGCGGGAGTATCGATGAGCAGTTCTTC
cdr3_aa: CASSVGASGSIDEQFF

clone_size: NA
v_call: TRBV5-4
j_call: TRBJ2-3
d_call: TRBD2
cdr3_nt: TGTGCCAGCAGCGCCCCTAGCGGGACTTCCATTGATAGCACAGATACGCAGTATTTT
cdr3_aa: CASSAPSGTSIDSTDTQYF

clone_size: NA
v_call: TRBV27
j_call: TRBJ2-1
d_call: NA
cdr3_nt: TGTGCCAGCAGTAAAGGGGACCCCTACAATGAGCAGTTCTTC
cdr3_aa: CASSKGDPYNEQFF

clone_size: NA
v_call: TRBV4-1
j_call: TRBJ2-3
d_call: TRBD2
cdr3_nt: TGCGCCAGCAGCCAAGTATACAAGCGGGAGGGCCTGCAGGATACGCAGTATTTT
cdr3_aa: CASSQVYKREGLQDTQYF

clone_size: NA
v_call: TRBV29-1
j_call: TRBJ2-3
d_call: TRBD2
cdr3_nt: TGCAGCGTTGCCCTTGAGGGAGGGCCAGATACGCAGTATTTT
cdr3_aa: CSVALEGGPDTQYF

clone_size: NA
v_call: TRBV28
j_call: TRBJ1-3
d_call: NA
cdr3_nt: TGTGCCAGCAGTAAACTAGAACCCAGGGCCCACACCATATATTTT
cdr3_aa: CASSKLEPRAHTIYF

clone_size: NA
v_call: TRBV27
j_call: TRBJ2-1
d_call: NA
cdr3_nt: TGTGCCAGCAGTTATGAAATGCCTCTCTCTCTCAATGAGCAGTTCTTC
cdr3_aa: CASSYEMPLSLNEQFF

clone_size: NA
v_call: TRBV7-9
j_call: TRBJ2-2
d_call: TRBD2
cdr3_nt: TGTGCCAGCAGCGTTGTCGGGACTAGCCCCGGGGAGCTGTTTTTT
cdr3_aa: CASSVVGTSPGELFF

clone_size: NA
v_call: TRBV15
j_call: TRBJ1-1
d_call: NA
cdr3_nt: TGTGCCACCAGCAGAGATCTGGGAGAAGCTTTCTTT
cdr3_aa: CATSRDLGEAFF

clone_size: NA
v_call: TRBV6-1
j_call: TRBJ2-7
d_call: NA
cdr3_nt: TGTGCCAGCATACGGGGGAGCGAGCAGTACTTC
cdr3_aa: CASIRGSEQYF

clone_size: NA
v_call: TRBV27
j_call: TRBJ2-1
d_call: TRBD2
cdr3_nt: TGTGCCAGCAGTTTGCGGGGGGCTAGCGGAGCCTACAATGAGCAGTTCTTC
cdr3_aa: CASSLRGASGAYNEQFF

clone_size: NA
v_call: TRBV5-1
j_call: TRBJ2-1
d_call: TRBD2
cdr3_nt: TGCGCCAGCAGCTTATTCGGGACTAGCGGGAGTAAGGATGAGCAGTTCTTC
cdr3_aa: CASSLFGTSGSKDEQFF

clone_size: NA
v_call: TRBV9
j_call: TRBJ2-7
d_call: NA
cdr3_nt: TGTGCCAGCGGGATTAGCTCCTACGAGCAGTACTTC
cdr3_aa: CASGISSYEQYF

clone_size: NA
v_call: TRBV2
j_call: TRBJ2-5
d_call: TRBD2
cdr3_nt: TGTGCCAGCCTCCCCGGGACTAGGCGAGAGACCCAGTACTTC
cdr3_aa: CASLPGTRRETQYF

clone_size: NA
v_call: TRBV4-1
j_call: TRBJ1-2
d_call: NA
cdr3_nt: TGCGCCAGCAGCCAAGGCATTCCCGGTCTAGGTGGCTACACCTTC
cdr3_aa: CASSQGIPGLGGYTF

clone_size: NA
v_call: TRBV27
j_call: TRBJ2-1
d_call: TRBD2
cdr3_nt: TGTGCCAGCAGTTTACCGGCTAGCGGGGGGAATGAGCAGTTCTTC
cdr3_aa: CASSLPASGGNEQFF

clone_size: NA
v_call: TRBV10-3
j_call: TRBJ2-1
d_call: TRBD2
cdr3_nt: TGTGCCATCAGGACCGGGACTAGCGGGAGAAAGTACAATGAGCAGTTCTTC
cdr3_aa: CAIRTGTSGRKYNEQFF

clone_size: NA
v_call: TRBV7-9
j_call: TRBJ2-5
d_call: TRBD1
cdr3_nt: TGTGCCAGCAGCTCACAACACAGGGGGCATGGGGAGACCCAGTACTTC
cdr3_aa: CASSSQHRGHGETQYF

clone_size: NA
v_call: TRBV7-3
j_call: TRBJ2-2
d_call: TRBD2
cdr3_nt: TGTGCCAGCAGCTTATTCCCTAGCGGGAAAACCGGGGAGCTGTTTTTT
cdr3_aa: CASSLFPSGKTGELFF

clone_size: few
v_call: TRBV30
j_call: TRBJ1-1
d_call: NA
cdr3_nt: TGTGCCTGGAGCGAGACCCTCCCTGAAGCTTTCTTT
cdr3_aa: CAWSETLPEAFF

clone_size: NA
v_call: TRBV6-6
j_call: TRBJ2-1
d_call: NA
cdr3_nt: TGTGCCAGCAGGGTCGAAAACGGGACCTACAATGAGCAGTTCTTC
cdr3_aa: CASRVENGTYNEQFF

clone_size: large
v_call: TRBV13
j_call: TRBJ2-4
d_call: NA
cdr3_nt: TGTGCCAGCAGCTTCGGGACTGCTACATGGGGCGGAGGAAACATTCAGTACTTC
cdr3_aa: CASSFGTATWGGGNIQYF

clone_size: NA
v_call: TRBV9
j_call: TRBJ2-1
d_call: NA
cdr3_nt: TGTGCCAGCAGCGTATCCCAAGGTCCCTACAATGAGCAGTTCTTC
cdr3_aa: CASSVSQGPYNEQFF

clone_size: NA
v_call: TRBV28
j_call: TRBJ2-7
d_call: NA
cdr3_nt: TGTGCCAGCAAACCCCAGGACAGTTCCTACGAGCAGTACTTC
cdr3_aa: CASKPQDSSYEQYF